This T cell receptor beta chain was obtained from a study of regulatory T cells in long-lasting Graves disease. Study-level points and caveats: Persistent disease preferred TRBV28, TRBJ1-2 and TRBJ2-5.

Time point here: newly diagnosed GD, antithyroid drugs for less than 3 months. Making the TCR library involved RNA that had been extracted from PBMCs. V was trimmed by 0 bases and J by 1 base, leaving 10 bases between them. This CDR3 comprises 15 residues. The germline CDR1 and CDR2 sequences are PRHDT and FYEKMQ (reference sequence). Comments on this clonotype: Its target is not known.

Construction of the TCR beta libraries employed iRepertoire HTBI primers in conjunction with Arm-PCR of CDR3 regions. TCRdb analysed the multiplex PCR reads with MiXCR anew, one entry per CDR3 protein. Found here are about 420,000 distinct CDR3 sequences, 15% to 20% of them singletons; the top ten hold about 25%. This same sample was also part of a study on T cells in Graves' hyperthyroidism and ophthalmopathy. According to that study: First-round RT-PCR with HTBI primers amplified the TCR CDR3 region. Ophthalmopathy was identified by the model a median around 5.9 months ahead of onset.

The sequence was obtained from a woman between 18 and 29 years old with Graves disease. The genes are TRBV13 and TRBJ2-7; no firm D call. Material: peripheral blood mononuclear cells (PBMCs), obtained at new diagnosis, from a patient treated with antithyroid drugs. CDR3 sequence: CASSLGQVQSYEQYF. The CDR3 bases are TGTGCCAGCAGCTTAGGGCAGGTACAATCCTACGAGCAGTACTTC.